The present T cell receptor beta chain was sequenced within a study of response to subunit inactivated influenza vaccine (dated 2018 in TCRdb). Background on the whole study: Deep quantitative profiling of the T cell receptor repertoire was used in the study to follow responses to a trivalent subunit inactivated influenza vaccine. Results and caveats for the whole study, not just this receptor: According to the authors, only a limited number of new T cells may be recruited by each seasonal influenza vaccination.

What the time point label conveys for this sample: more than 35 days after influenza vaccine administration. A few counts support this clonotype. The clone's antigen remains unknown. Base qualities are not recorded, but no much larger clone differs from it by a single base. Library preparation was by RT-PCR. These reads were obtained on an Illumina HiSeq 2500. TCRdb ran its own pipeline on the public reads, namely fastp trimming at Q25 and MiXCR clone calling, and kept in-frame beta chains. Under each unique CDR3 protein, matching rows form one entry showing the most common genes and DNA. The table for this sample lists some 480,000 distinct CDR3 sequences; approximately 9.9% of them were counted only once. 10% to 15% of the sample comes from the top ten. The clonotype comes from a man aged 50 to 59 who received an inactivated influenza vaccine. Donor details come from another sample of the same person, matched by shared clones. The material was PBMCs from blood, obtained 40 to 50 days after vaccination.

The CDR3 protein is CSAYRGDEKLFF. The sequenced DNA is TGCAGTGCGTACAGGGGTGATGAAAAACTGTTTTTT. This chain is built from TRBV20-1 and TRBJ1-4, with 7 middle bases fitting TRBD1. The CDR3 goes from the cysteine to the phenylalanine over 12 residues. Of the read, only the CDR3 DNA is kept; its 36 bases are in frame from base 1. V and J are trimmed by 6 bases and 6 bases, and the gene matches miss 4 bases of the junction. According to the germline V gene (reference sequence), CDR1 reads DFQATT and CDR2 reads SNEGSKA.